This T cell receptor beta chain was profiled in a study of T cells after yellow fever vaccination. Study-wide context: The SMART-Seq v4 Ultra Low Input method served to prepare the low-cell-number fractions.

One entry per CDR3 protein results from TCRdb running MiXCR on the 5' RACE reads. The sample contains hundreds of thousands of distinct CDR3 sequences, roughly 12% of which appear only once. Overall study findings and caveats: The booster saw the reappearance of most primary-vaccination clones (more than 95% CD4, around 88% CD8).

With respect to this clonotype: Its specificity is unknown.

The germline CDR1 and CDR2 sequences are MNHEY and SMNVEV (reference sequence). The length of the CDR3 is 16 residues. Trimming shortened V by 5 bases and J by 2 bases, and 19 bases separated the two germline ends. The chain employs TRBV27 and TRBJ2-7; possible D gene TRBD2, 6 bases. The sample consisted of PBMCs, taken on the day of the yellow fever booster vaccination. The TCR was taken from a young man who received the YFV17D yellow fever vaccine. The CDR3 is CASSPQPGGATYEQYF. In nucleotides, the CDR3 is TGTGCCAGCAGTCCCCAACCCGGCGGGGCCACCTACGAGCAGTACTTC.